The 27 T cell receptor beta chains reported below all come from one sample, sequenced in a study of patients and donors after allogeneic stem cell transplantation. TCRdb itself ran the RT-PCR reads through MiXCR, one entry per CDR3 protein. The sample contains roughly 140,000 distinct CDR3 sequences, about two fifths of which appear only once. The sample taken for sequencing was blood, either unsorted or a sorted T cell fraction (not recorded which). The origin of the receptors is a human donor who was either an allogeneic HSCT recipient or a stem cell or donor lymphocyte infusion donor (not recorded which). It is not recorded whose cells these are; they may come from a transplant donor.

The CDR3 here is CSAPDSRDTEAFF. The CDR3 DNA is TGCAGCGCACCGGACTCCCGGGATACTGAAGCTTTCTTT. This sequence joins TRBV29-1 and TRBJ1-1; D unresolved. The length of the CDR3 is 13 residues. Germline lookup yields CDR1 SQVTM and CDR2 ANQGSEA. The V end lost 7 bases, the J end lost 5 bases, and 17 bases lay between the germline ends.

This chain links TRBV5-6 with TRBJ1-1; tentative D call: TRBD1 (6 bases). CDR1 is SGHDT and CDR2 is YYEEEE in the germline V gene. CDR3 length: 14 amino acids. With 4 bases removed from V and 1 base from J, the gap between germline ends came to 11 bases. DNA for the CDR3: TGTGCCAGCAGCCGGGGCAGGGGGAACACTGAAGCTTTCTTT. This translates into CASSRGRGNTEAFF. Combining the CDR3 with reference TRBV5-6 and TRBJ1-1 gives the whole variable domain DAGVTQSPTHLIKTRGQQVTLRCSPKSGHDTVSWYQQALGQGPQFIFQYYEEEERQRGNFPDRFSGHQFPNYSSELNVNALLLGDSALYLCASSRGRGNTEAFFGQGTRLTVV.

A few counts support this clonotype. This rearrangement joins TRBV29-1 to TRBJ1-3; D is possibly TRBD1 (5 bases). Trimming stripped 0 bases from V and 0 bases from J, with 12 bases between. Germline V CDR1 and CDR2: SQVTM, ANQGSEA. This CDR3 has 16 residues. The CDR3 loop reads CSVEDLTVDSGNTIYF. The CDR3 DNA reads TGCAGCGTTGAAGATCTGACAGTTGACTCTGGAAACACCATATATTTT.

The chain combines TRBV10-3 with TRBJ2-5; 9 nucleotides agree with TRBD1. V was clipped by 0 bases and J by 5 bases; unmatched bases: 4. The CDR3 contains 15 residues. Germline V CDR1 and CDR2: ENHRY, SYGVKD. The CDR3: CAISESDRGRETQYF. CDR3 coding DNA: TGTGCCATCAGTGAGTCGGACAGGGGCCGGGAGACCCAGTACTTC.

In its sample, this clonotype was seen a few times. V usage is TRBV12-3 or TRBV12-4 and J usage is TRBJ2-1, with D possibly being TRBD1 (6 bases). The CDR3 has 16 amino acids. Trimming took off 4 bases at V and 5 bases at J, with 18 bases between the two ends. The CDR3 protein is CASSSYYRARDNEQFF. The CDR3 DNA reads as TGTGCCAGCAGTTCCTACTACAGGGCTCGGGACAATGAGCAGTTCTTC.

The chain employs TRBV7-8 and TRBJ1-6; 8 bases match TRBD1. The germline gives CDR1 SGHVS, CDR2 FQNEAQ. The CDR3 has 15 amino acids. J gave up 5 bases and V 3 bases, and 3 bases lay outside the gene matches. The CDR3 DNA sequence: TGTGCCAGCAGCTTCGGACAGGGAGATAATTCACCCCTCCACTTT. Its protein product is CASSFGQGDNSPLHF.

The chain recombines TRBV6-4 with TRBJ2-5; TRBD1 agrees at 8 bases. The CDR3 contains 15 residues. With 1 base clipped from V and 2 bases from J, the junction kept 3 bases outside the gene matches. Germline CDR1 reads MRHNA; CDR2 reads SNTAGT. Written as DNA, the CDR3 is TGTGCCAGCAGTGACTGGGACAGGTTTCAAGAGACCCAGTACTTC. Translation: CASSDWDRFQETQYF.

As concerns this clonotype: This may arise from a read error, as a much more abundant clone is one base away. The chain links TRBV7-3 to TRBJ1-6, with D possibly being TRBD1 (5 bases). Germline CDR1 SGHTA, CDR2 FQGTGA. The length of the CDR3 is 14 residues. V dropped 2 bases and J dropped 5 bases, with 7 bases sitting between them. CDR3 coding DNA: TGTGCCAGCAGCTTAGGGGCAGATAATTCACCCCTCCACTTT. Encoded protein: CASSLGADNSPLHF.

The chain employs TRBV25-1 and TRBJ1-2; D gene ambiguous. Germline CDR1 is MGHDK and CDR2 is SYGVNS. Trimming took 2 bases from V and 8 from J, leaving 6 bases between them. This CDR3 has 11 residues. This CDR3 reads CASSETGGYTF. The CDR3 bases are TGTGCCAGCAGTGAAACGGGGGGCTACACCTTC.

The CDR3: CASSYPDSDEQYF. The CDR3 region has the DNA TGTGCCAGCAGTTACCCGGACTCGGACGAGCAGTACTTC. The chain employs TRBV6-5 and TRBJ2-7, with a weak D call TRBD2 (5 bases). Trimming shortened V by 2 bases and J by 5 bases, and 10 bases separated the two germline ends. The V gene's germline CDR1 is MNHEY and CDR2 SVGAGI. This CDR3 comprises 13 residues.

This clonotype was recorded a few times. The chain employs TRBV12-3 or TRBV12-4 and TRBJ2-1; D ambiguous. The CDR3 length is 12 residues. Between the trimmed V and J ends, which lost 3 bases and 7 bases, there was a span of 7 bases. CDR3 region: CASSFSGNEQFF. The CDR3 bases are TGTGCCAGCAGTTTCTCTGGGAATGAGCAGTTCTTC.

A few counts support this clonotype. The rearrangement joins TRBV6-5 to TRBJ2-2, with D unclear. From germline, CDR1 is MNHEY and CDR2 SVGAGI. Trimming took 5 bases from V and 0 from J, leaving 10 bases between them. This CDR3 is built from 15 residues. The DNA of the CDR3 is TGTGCCAGCAGTCCACTAATTGCGAACACCGGGGAGCTGTTTTTT. It encodes CASSPLIANTGELFF.

This chain joins TRBV28 and TRBJ1-6; D might be TRBD1 (6 bases). The V end was cut by 5 bases, the J end by 7 bases, with 18 bases between. Per the germline V gene, CDR1 is MDHEN and CDR2 is SYDVKM. The CDR3 loop spans 16 amino acids. CDR3 sequence (DNA): TGTGCCAGCAGTCCTTGGCAGGGGATAGGGAATTCACCCCTCCACTTT. Translated: CASSPWQGIGNSPLHF.

The CDR3 DNA follows: TGTGCCAGCAGAATAACCGGGACGAATGAAAAACTGTTTTTT. It specifies CASRITGTNEKLFF. V usage is TRBV6-1 and J usage is TRBJ1-4; maybe TRBD1 (5 bases). V shed 6 bases and J shed 5 bases, with 13 bases lying between them. Germline V CDR1 and CDR2: MNHNS, SASEGT. The CDR3 consists of 14 residues.

The J gene is TRBJ2-7, the V gene TRBV5-5, with 7 bases matching TRBD1. After removal of 5 bases from V and 2 bases from J, the junction contained 13 bases not matched to a gene. Germline assignment: CDR1 SGHKS and CDR2 YYEKEE (reference sequence). The CDR3 has 16 amino acids. The CDR3 sequence is CASSPQTGIKTYEQYF. CDR3 nucleotide sequence: TGTGCCAGCAGTCCCCAGACAGGGATCAAGACCTACGAGCAGTACTTC.

This clonotype was recorded a few times. The chain joins TRBV6-5 to TRBJ1-2; possible D gene TRBD1, 5 bases. This CDR3 spans 14 amino acids. In germline, CDR1 is MNHEY, CDR2 SVGAGI. V lost 0 bases to trimming and J lost 3 bases, with 8 bases between them. The chain's CDR3 is CASSYSGVHYGYTF. DNA of the CDR3: TGTGCCAGCAGTTACTCAGGGGTTCACTATGGCTACACCTTC.

This chain connects TRBV12-3 or TRBV12-4 to TRBJ1-6; possibly TRBD1 for D (5 bases). The CDR3 has 15 residues. V lost 8 bases to trimming and J lost 6 bases, with 17 bases between them. The CDR3 DNA sequence: TGTGCCAGCTCAATCTCGGGACGGCGTAATTCACCCCTCCACTTT. Translated, it gives CASSISGRRNSPLHF.

The chain uses TRBV7-9 and TRBJ1-2, with TRBD1 identical over 7 bases. Germline CDR1 SEHNR, CDR2 FQNEAQ (reference sequence). Trimming cost V 0 bases and J 3 bases; bases outside gene matches: 4. The CDR3 is made up of 15 amino acids. The CDR3 DNA reads TGTGCCAGCAGCTTAGCGGGACAGCCTTACTATGGCTACACCTTC. Its translation is CASSLAGQPYYGYTF.

This clonotype was seen only a few times. The chain couples TRBV6-5 to TRBJ1-2; 9 nucleotides align to TRBD1. V lost 6 bases, J lost 8 bases, and 7 bases stayed unmatched. The CDR3 sequence is 13 residues long. Germline values: CDR1 MNHEY, CDR2 SVGAGI. CDR3 residues: CASSRGQGGGYTF. The CDR3 nucleotides are TGTGCCAGCAGCCGGGGACAGGGAGGCGGCTACACCTTC.

This clonotype came up a few times. The chain combines TRBV6-6 with TRBJ1-1; no reliable D call. The germline gives CDR1 MNHNY, CDR2 SVGAGI (reference sequence). Deletions cut 2 bases from V and 6 bases from J, with 19 bases between. The CDR3 runs 16 residues. CDR3 bases: TGTGCCAGCAGTTACCCACCTCGACAACAGCTTTCTGAAGCTTTCTTT. It yields the protein CASSYPPRQQLSEAFF.

The count of this clonotype is one. V gene TRBV3-1 combines with J gene TRBJ1-5, with D hard to call. Germline CDR1 reads LGHDT; CDR2 reads YNNKEL (reference sequence). The CDR3 sequence is 13 residues long. Trimming removed 1 base from V and 4 bases from J, with 5 bases in between. CDR3 in amino acids: CASSQVQNQPQHF. As DNA, the CDR3 is TGTGCCAGCAGCCAAGTCCAGAATCAGCCCCAGCATTTT.

This chain connects TRBV20-1 to TRBJ1-5, with D tentatively TRBD1 (5 bases). The CDR3 runs to 15 residues. V lost 5 bases and J 2 bases, leaving 16 bases between the germline ends. CDR1 DFQATT and CDR2 SNEGSKA come from the germline V gene (reference sequence). The CDR3 here is CSAPRQGRGNQPQHF. As DNA, the CDR3 is TGCAGTGCTCCGAGGCAGGGACGGGGCAATCAGCCCCAGCATTTT.

The rearrangement uses TRBV12-3 or TRBV12-4 and TRBJ2-3; D gene uncertain. This CDR3 region has 15 residues. V lost 2 bases and J 2 bases, leaving 11 bases between the germline ends. Here the CDR3 DNA reads TGTGCCAGCAGTTTATTGTCGGATTACACAGATACGCAGTATTTT. The encoded protein is CASSLLSDYTDTQYF.

This chain connects TRBV28 to TRBJ1-1; D might be TRBD1 (5 bases). From germline, CDR1 is MDHEN and CDR2 SYDVKM. This CDR3 is built from 16 residues. Trimming shortened V by 8 bases and J by 1 base, and 20 bases separated the two germline ends. CDR3 coding DNA: TGTGCCAGCCGTTCCCAGGGCCGAACCCAGAACACTGAAGCTTTCTTT. Translated: CASRSQGRTQNTEAFF.

In its sample, this clonotype was seen many times. The V call is TRBV29-1, the J call TRBJ2-7, with 10 bases identical to TRBD2. CDR3 size: 12 residues. Trimming removed 5 bases from V and 7 bases from J; junction bases left unmatched: 5. CDR1 SQVTM and CDR2 ANQGSEA come from the germline V gene. Here the CDR3 DNA reads TGCAGCGTTATAGCGGGGGGCGGGGAGCAGTACGTC. Residues: CSVIAGGGEQYV.

The chain carries TRBV11-2 and TRBJ1-5; no clear D gene. Between the trimmed V and J ends, which lost 2 bases and 0 bases, there was a span of 11 bases. The CDR3 has 16 residues. Germline assignment: CDR1 SGHAT and CDR2 FQNNGV. The chain's CDR3 is CASSLTGENSNQPQHF. CDR3 in DNA: TGTGCCAGCAGCTTAACTGGGGAAAATAGCAATCAGCCCCAGCATTTT.

This clonotype appeared a few times. The chain uses TRBV11-2 and TRBJ1-6; D uncertain. V was trimmed by 0 bases and J by 6 bases, leaving 6 bases between them. The CDR3 is 14 amino acids. Per germline, CDR1 SGHAT and CDR2 FQNNGV. CDR3 DNA: TGTGCCAGCAGCTTAGAGGACCCTAATTCACCCCTCCACTTT. Residues: CASSLEDPNSPLHF. The variable domain in full, with the rest retrieved from reference TRBV11-2 and TRBJ1-6, is EAGVAQSPRYKIIEKRQSVAFWCNPISGHATLYWYQQILGQGPKLLIQFQNNGVVDDSQLPKDRFSAERLKGVDSTLKIQPAKLEDSAVYLCASSLEDPNSPLHFGNGTRLTVT.